This passage covers 21 T cell receptor beta chains from one sample sequenced in a study of T cell responses to AZD1222 COVID-19 vaccine. TCRdb keeps only in-frame clones here, not all; method: immunoSEQ multiplex PCR. The sample has about 130,000 clones; about 87% are singletons. This specimen consisted of peripheral blood, obtained on day 0 of AZD1222 vaccination. Every receptor here comes from an adult in good health.

This rearrangement joins TRBV18 to TRBJ1-1; D gene unclear. V was clipped by 7 bases and J by 6 bases, with 33 bases between them. Germline CDR1 and CDR2: KGHSH and LQKENI. This CDR3 has 19 amino acids. The CDR3 protein is CASFFESALLRDRGAEAFF. The CDR3 DNA sequence: TGTGCCAGCTTTTTCGAATCGGCTCTTTTGAGAGACCGGGGTGCTGAAGCTTTCTTT.

To note about this clone: Other DNA sequences in the sample encode the same CDR3. CDR3 amino acids: CASSPGQGNNQPQHF. The DNA for the CDR3 is TGCGCCAGCAGCCCAGGACAGGGCAACAATCAGCCCCAGCATTTT. The chain combines TRBV4-1 with TRBJ1-5, with 8 bases that match TRBD1. Germline loops: CDR1 MGHRA, CDR2 YSYEKL. There are 15 residues in the CDR3. With 4 bases clipped from V and 3 bases from J, the junction kept 5 bases outside the gene matches.

This clone was seen a handful of times. V is TRBV28 and J is TRBJ2-1; D might be TRBD1 (6 bases). The V and J ends lost 4 bases and 5 bases respectively, with 27 bases between them. This CDR3 has 19 residues. CDR1 and CDR2 (germline): MDHEN, SYDVKM. The CDR3 loop is CASSSPGVPPWIPDNEQFF. CDR3 nucleotides: TGTGCCAGCAGTTCCCCAGGGGTCCCACCCTGGATCCCCGACAATGAGCAGTTCTTC. The full variable domain, with the rest looked up from reference TRBV28 and TRBJ2-1, is DVKVTQSSRYLVKRTGEKVFLECVQDMDHENMFWYRQDPGLGLRLIYFSYDVKMKEKGDIPEGYSVSREKKERFSLILESASTNQTSMYLCASSSPGVPPWIPDNEQFFGPGTRLTVL.

The chain recombines TRBV5-4 with TRBJ2-7; TRBD1 or TRBD2 may be the D gene (5 bases each). Trimming stripped 4 bases from V and 5 bases from J, with 10 bases between. The CDR3 runs 12 residues. Germline V gene lookup returns CDR1 SGHNT and CDR2 YYREEE (reference sequence). The CDR3 loop is CASSGGSHEQYF. CDR3 in DNA: TGTGCCAGCAGCGGGGGTTCCCACGAGCAGTACTTC.

The chain employs TRBV6-4 and TRBJ1-6; possible D gene TRBD1, 6 bases. In germline, CDR1 is MRHNA, CDR2 SNTAGT. The V end lost 6 bases, the J end lost 7 bases, and 16 bases lay between the germline ends. CDR3 length equals 15 residues. As DNA, the CDR3 is TGTGCCAGCAGACAGACAGGACGGGCGAATTCACCCCTCCACTTT. This encodes CASRQTGRANSPLHF.

The chain has TRBV11-2 and TRBJ1-6, with 7 bases fitting TRBD1. The CDR3 runs to 17 residues. The germline CDR1 and CDR2 sequences are SGHAT and FQNNGV. The ends lost 4 bases at V and 5 bases at J; junction bases unmatched: 11. Here the CDR3 DNA reads TGTGCCAGCAGCTCCCCAACGGGGACAGCGAATAATTCACCCCTCCACTTT. Protein sequence: CASSSPTGTANNSPLHF.

V usage is TRBV11-2 and J usage is TRBJ2-7, with D maybe TRBD2 (8 bases). V was pared by 4 bases and J by 6 bases, with 19 bases between. The CDR3 covers 15 residues. Germline lookup yields CDR1 SGHAT and CDR2 FQNNGV. The CDR3 loop is CASSSSSGGGSEQYF. The CDR3, as DNA: TGTGCCAGCAGCTCCTCGTCGGGAGGGGGCTCCGAGCAGTACTTC. Combining the CDR3 with reference TRBV11-2 and TRBJ2-7 gives the whole variable domain EAGVAQSPRYKIIEKRQSVAFWCNPISGHATLYWYQQILGQGPKLLIQFQNNGVVDDSQLPKDRFSAERLKGVDSTLKIQPAKLEDSAVYLCASSSSSGGGSEQYFGPGTRLTVT.

This clone showed up just a few times. The DNA of the CDR3 is TGTGCCAGCAGTCAACCCAAGACTAGGACAAGCTCCTACGAGCAGTACTTC. Translation: CASSQPKTRTSSYEQYF. The chain employs TRBV6-2 or TRBV6-3 and TRBJ2-7; TRBD2 is a possible D gene (6 bases). Between the trimmed V and J ends, which lost 5 bases and 0 bases, there was a span of 20 bases. This CDR3 region has 17 residues. Germline assignment: CDR1 MNHEY and CDR2 SVGEGT.

The sample holds a few counts of this clone. This chain connects TRBV7-9 to TRBJ1-1, with a possible D match to TRBD1 (6 bases). V lost 5 bases, J lost 4 bases, and 23 bases lay in between. Germline CDR1 and CDR2: SEHNR and FQNEAQ (reference sequence). The CDR3 length is 17 residues. The CDR3 here is CASSGTQGMGIGTEAFF. DNA for the CDR3: TGTGCCAGCAGCGGGACTCAGGGGATGGGGATCGGCACTGAAGCTTTCTTT.

The chain carries TRBV6-4 and TRBJ1-1; D remains unclear. The CDR3 has 13 amino acids. Germline V gene lookup returns CDR1 MRHNA and CDR2 SNTAGT. V lost 2 bases to trimming and J lost 4 bases, with 8 bases between them. CDR3 loop: CASSDRAGTEAFF. CDR3 nucleotides: TGTGCCAGCAGTGACAGGGCGGGCACTGAAGCTTTCTTT.

CDR3 loop: CASSPPGQQGYTF. CDR3 coding DNA: TGTGCCAGCAGTCCCCCTGGACAGCAGGGCTACACCTTC. V is TRBV28 and J is TRBJ1-2; TRBD1 might be the D (6 bases). The V and J ends lost 5 bases and 8 bases respectively, with 15 bases between them. CDR1 is MDHEN, CDR2 SYDVKM, per germline. The CDR3 spans 13 residues.

The rearrangement links TRBV28 to TRBJ1-2, with D maybe TRBD1 (5 bases). Trimming cost V 3 bases and J 5 bases, with 10 bases left between them. The CDR3 length is 13 residues. Germline loops: CDR1 MDHEN, CDR2 SYDVKM. The CDR3 DNA sequence: TGTGCCAGCAGTTTCAGGGCATTATATGGCTACACCTTC. Translated: CASSFRALYGYTF.

The DNA of the CDR3 is TGTGCCAGCAGTGGGCAGACAGGGGGCGTTTCCTATAATTCACCCCTCCACTTT. This sequence encodes CASSGQTGGVSYNSPLHF. V usage is TRBV28 and J usage is TRBJ1-6; 10 bases are shared with TRBD1. This CDR3 has 18 residues. The germline V gene has CDR1 MDHEN and CDR2 SYDVKM. V was clipped by 5 bases and J by 1 base; unmatched bases: 8. Based on the CDR3 plus reference TRBV28 and TRBJ1-6, the full variable domain is DVKVTQSSRYLVKRTGEKVFLECVQDMDHENMFWYRQDPGLGLRLIYFSYDVKMKEKGDIPEGYSVSREKKERFSLILESASTNQTSMYLCASSGQTGGVSYNSPLHFGNGTRLTVT.

The V call is TRBV6-5, the J call TRBJ1-5, with 9 bases aligning to TRBD1. Trimming took 6 bases from V and 1 from J; bases not matched to a gene: 4. The germline V gene has CDR1 MNHEY and CDR2 SVGAGI. This CDR3 has 15 amino acids. The CDR3 DNA sequence: TGTGCCAGCAGACAGGACAGGGGAAGCAATCAGCCCCAGCATTTT. Translated, it gives CASRQDRGSNQPQHF.

This rearrangement joins TRBV9 to TRBJ2-7; 9 bases map to TRBD2. The germline CDR1 and CDR2 sequences are SGDLS and YYNGEE. The CDR3 is 15 amino acids. The junction had 7 bases not matched to a gene; V was cut back by 4 bases and J by 2 bases. CDR3 DNA sequence: TGTGCCAGCAGCTCTCGGGTAGCGGGGGCCTACGAGCAGTACTTC. This sequence encodes CASSSRVAGAYEQYF.

This clone was counted a few times. The genes are TRBV7-3 and TRBJ1-6; D call uncertain. Germline V CDR1 and CDR2: SGHTA, FQGTGA. V lost 1 base to trimming and J lost 5 bases, with 0 bases between them. This CDR3 spans 12 amino acids. The CDR3 DNA is TGTGCCAGCAGCTTAAATAATTCACCCCTCCACTTT. Translation gives CASSLNNSPLHF.

The rearrangement uses TRBV6-5 and TRBJ1-5, with D maybe TRBD1 (6 bases). Between the trimmed V and J ends, which lost 5 bases and 3 bases, there was a span of 14 bases. Per germline, CDR1 MNHEY and CDR2 SVGAGI. The CDR3 covers 15 residues. As DNA, the CDR3 is TGTGCCAGCAGTATGGATGGGGGGCCCAATCAGCCCCAGCATTTT. Amino acid sequence: CASSMDGGPNQPQHF.

A remark on this clone: At one end the junction does not follow the germline gene, possibly because of a read error. This chain joins TRBV20-1 and TRBJ2-5; D remains ambiguous. Germline V gene data show CDR1 as DFQATT and CDR2 as SNEGSKA (reference sequence). CDR3 length: 11 amino acids. The CDR3 bases are TGCAGTGCTAGAGATCGAGCGACGCCCGACTTC. It is translated as CSARDRATPDF.

The genes are TRBV6-2 or TRBV6-3 and TRBJ1-1; D is unresolved. Looked up from germline, CDR1 is MNHEY and CDR2 is SVGEGT. V was pared by 5 bases and J by 8 bases, with 12 bases between. The CDR3 length is 12 residues. The CDR3 sequence is CASSNNLREAFF. DNA of the CDR3: TGTGCCAGCAGTAACAACCTTAGGGAAGCTTTCTTT.

The chain recombines TRBV9 with TRBJ1-2; D possibly corresponds to TRBD1 (6 bases). With 0 bases removed from V and 5 bases from J, the gap between germline ends came to 14 bases. The CDR3 runs to 15 residues. Looked up from germline, CDR1 is SGDLS and CDR2 is YYNGEE. CDR3 sequence: CASSVGLGTSYGYTF. The CDR3 DNA reads as TGTGCCAGCAGCGTAGGTCTTGGGACATCGTATGGCTACACCTTC.

The genes are TRBV6-4 and TRBJ2-1, with 8 bases identical to TRBD2. Germline V lookup: CDR1 MRHNA, CDR2 SNTAGT. The trim removed 4 bases at V and 9 bases at J, leaving 8 bases unmatched. The CDR3 contains 14 residues. This chain's CDR3 is CASSAAAGATEQFF. CDR3 nucleotide sequence: TGTGCCAGCAGTGCGGCAGCGGGAGCGACTGAGCAGTTCTTC.